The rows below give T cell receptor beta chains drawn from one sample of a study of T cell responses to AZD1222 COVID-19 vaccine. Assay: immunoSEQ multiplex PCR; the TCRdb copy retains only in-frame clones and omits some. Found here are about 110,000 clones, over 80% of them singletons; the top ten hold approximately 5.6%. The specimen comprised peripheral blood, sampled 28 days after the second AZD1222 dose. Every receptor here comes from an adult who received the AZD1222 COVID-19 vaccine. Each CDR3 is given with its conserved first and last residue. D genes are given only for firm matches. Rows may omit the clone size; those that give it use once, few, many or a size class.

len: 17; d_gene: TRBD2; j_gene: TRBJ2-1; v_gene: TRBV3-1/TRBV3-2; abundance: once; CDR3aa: CASSPRLAGVIRNEQFF; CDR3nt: TGTGCCAGCAGCCCGCGACTAGCGGGAGTAATTCGGAATGAGCAGTTCTTC
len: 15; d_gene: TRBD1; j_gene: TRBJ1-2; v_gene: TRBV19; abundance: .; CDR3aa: CASTIFRDRANGYTF; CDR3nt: TGTGCCAGCACGATATTCCGGGACAGGGCAAATGGCTACACCTTC
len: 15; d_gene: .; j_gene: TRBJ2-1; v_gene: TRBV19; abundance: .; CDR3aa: CASTHPGAVYNEQFF; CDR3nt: TGTGCCAGTACCCACCCCGGGGCCGTTTACAATGAGCAGTTCTTC
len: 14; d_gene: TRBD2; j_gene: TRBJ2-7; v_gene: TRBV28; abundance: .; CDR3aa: CAVGGDGPPKEQYF; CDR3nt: TGTGCCGTGGGGGGGGACGGACCCCCGAAGGAGCAGTACTTC
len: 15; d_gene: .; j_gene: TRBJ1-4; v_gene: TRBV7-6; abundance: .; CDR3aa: CASSLGRAVNEKLFF; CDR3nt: TGTGCCAGCAGCTTAGGGAGGGCAGTTAATGAAAAACTGTTTTTT
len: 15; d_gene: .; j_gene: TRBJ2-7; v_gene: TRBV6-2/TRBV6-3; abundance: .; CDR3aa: CASSFWDVPTYEQYF; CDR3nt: TGTGCCAGCAGTTTCTGGGACGTCCCAACCTACGAGCAGTACTTC
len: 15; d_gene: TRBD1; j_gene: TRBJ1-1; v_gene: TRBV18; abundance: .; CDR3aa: CASSPLGQMNTEAFF; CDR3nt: TGTGCCAGCTCACCCTTGGGACAGATGAACACTGAAGCTTTCTTT
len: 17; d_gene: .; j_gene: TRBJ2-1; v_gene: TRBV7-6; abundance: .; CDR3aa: CASSQLMERSSYNEQFF; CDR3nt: TGTGCCAGCAGCCAACTCATGGAGAGAAGCTCCTACAATGAGCAGTTCTTC
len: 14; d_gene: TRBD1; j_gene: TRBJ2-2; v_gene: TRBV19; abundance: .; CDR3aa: CASTRQGITGELFF; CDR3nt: TGTGCCAGTACTAGACAGGGGATCACCGGGGAGCTGTTTTTT
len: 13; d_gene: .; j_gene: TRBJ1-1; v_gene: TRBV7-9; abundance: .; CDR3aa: CASSRQMWDEAFF; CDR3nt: TGTGCCAGCAGCCGCCAGATGTGGGATGAAGCTTTCTTT
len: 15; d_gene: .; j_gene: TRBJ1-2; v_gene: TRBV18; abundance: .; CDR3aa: CASLRPGHSNGGYTF; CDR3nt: TGTGCCAGCTTAAGACCGGGCCATTCGAATGGTGGCTACACCTTC
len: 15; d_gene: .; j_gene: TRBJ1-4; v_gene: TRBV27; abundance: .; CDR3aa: CASSFYNARSEKLFF; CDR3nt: TGTGCCAGCAGTTTCTATAATGCGCGAAGTGAAAAACTGTTTTTT
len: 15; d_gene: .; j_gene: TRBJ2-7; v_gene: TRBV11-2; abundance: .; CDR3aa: CASSPGGRVSYEQYF; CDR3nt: TGTGCCAGCAGCCCGGGGGGCAGGGTATCCTACGAGCAGTACTTC
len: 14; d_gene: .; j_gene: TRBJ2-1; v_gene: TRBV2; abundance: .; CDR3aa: CASRLVGRYNEQFF; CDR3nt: TGTGCCAGCAGACTAGTGGGGCGATACAATGAGCAGTTCTTC